A single sample gave rise to the 4 T cell receptor beta chains below, sequenced in a study of shared clonotypes between healthy human individuals. The repertoire was sequenced with immunoSEQ multiplex PCR; TCRdb's copy has only in-frame clones and lacks some. This sample has 1.4 million to 1.5 million clones; around 97% occur once, and the top ten carry 0.95% to 1.5%. Material: naive CD4+ T cells sorted from blood. Subset here: CD45RA+ positively selected. The source of these receptors is a young man in good health.

The chain links TRBV10-3 to TRBJ2-3; possibly TRBD2 for D (6 bases). V lost 6 bases and J lost 2, with 12 bases in between. The CDR3 sequence is 14 residues long. Germline V gives CDR1 ENHRY, CDR2 SYGVKD. CDR3: CAIRTAGFTDTQYF. The CDR3 DNA follows: TGTGCCATCAGGACGGCGGGGTTCACAGATACGCAGTATTTT.

This rearrangement joins TRBV7-6 to TRBJ2-1; D is possibly TRBD2 (6 bases). The CDR3 covers 16 residues. Germline V gene data show CDR1 as SGHVS and CDR2 as FNYEAQ. V was pared by 1 base and J by 10 bases, with 20 bases between. CDR3 DNA sequence: TGTGCCAGCAGCTTAGTAGTACAACCGGGACTGGGCGAGCAGTTCTTC. Encoded protein: CASSLVVQPGLGEQFF.

This chain links TRBV4-2 with TRBJ2-7, with D maybe TRBD1 (5 bases). The CDR3 loop spans 15 amino acids. V was shortened by 1 base and J by 3 bases, with 13 bases between the two germline ends. In germline, CDR1 is LGHNA, CDR2 YNFKEQ. CDR3 DNA: TGTGCCAGCAGCCAAGGCGTCAGGGCAGACTACGAGCAGTACTTC. This translates into CASSQGVRADYEQYF.

The chain employs TRBV15 and TRBJ2-7; weak D call: TRBD2 (6 bases). CDR1 and CDR2 from the germline V gene are LNHNV and YYDKDF (reference sequence). V lost 0 bases to trimming and J lost 7 bases, with 13 bases between them. CDR3 size: 14 residues. The CDR3: CATSRDSGGGEQYF. The CDR3 DNA is TGTGCCACCAGCAGAGATTCAGGAGGAGGGGAGCAGTACTTC. Using reference TRBV15 and TRBJ2-7 for the parts outside the CDR3, the full variable domain is DAMVIQNPRYQVTQFGKPVTLSCSQTLNHNVMYWYQQKSSQAPKLLFHYYDKDFNNEADTPDNFQSRRPNTSFCFLDIRSPGLGDTAMYLCATSRDSGGGEQYFGPGTRLTVT.